This T cell receptor (beta chain) was found in a study of naive and memory T cell subsets. Both TRBC1 and TRBC2 were covered by a beta constant-region primer of two equimolar oligonucleotides. Four rounds of PCR amplified the ligated cDNA using nested alpha and beta constant-region primers plus SP2. Ligation attached a single-stranded oligonucleotide with a 12-nucleotide UMI and the SP2 primer to the cDNA 3' end. MiXCR, run by TCRdb on the UMI-ligation and nested PCR reads, gives a single entry per CDR3 protein. The table includes roughly 150,000 distinct CDR3 sequences, 15% to 20% detected once. General study results and limits: A few larger clonotypes appeared in naive repertoires, especially CD8, possibly memory cells re-expressing CD45RA. Gini index rose across naive, CM, EM and EMRA in CD4 and CD8. In naive cells, over 95% of TCR sequences were seen only once. TCR counts from RNA may reflect activation-linked expression changes.

The CDR3 loop spans 13 amino acids. Germline V CDR1 and CDR2: MDHEN, SYDVKM. Trimming left V 5 bases short and J 5 bases short, with 12 bases between. This clonotype was seen only a few times. Its antigen is currently unknown. The rearrangement uses TRBV28 and TRBJ2-5; the D gene is possibly TRBD1 (6 bases). Sample: naive CD8+ T cells from blood. This receptor was taken from a human donor in good health. DNA of the CDR3: TGTGCCAGCAGTCCGGCAGGGGAGGAGACCCAGTACTTC. The encoded protein is CASSPAGEETQYF.